The next 21 T cell receptor beta chains were all read from a single sample in a study of blood T cell repertoires in COVID-19. TCRdb keeps only in-frame clones here, not all; method: immunoSEQ multiplex PCR. The sample lists some 220,000 clones, 80% occurring once. Sequencing input: peripheral blood. These receptors all come from a human donor in a cohort sampled during active COVID-19.

The CDR3 reads CAISRLAEGPYNEQFF. The CDR3 bases are TGTGCCATCAGTCGCCTAGCGGAGGGACCCTACAATGAGCAGTTCTTC. This chain connects TRBV10-3 to TRBJ2-1, with 7 bases fitting TRBD2. V trimming: 5 bases; J trimming: 2 bases; junction bases outside the gene matches: 9. The CDR3 is 16 residues long. From germline, CDR1 is ENHRY and CDR2 SYGVKD.

This rearrangement joins TRBV7-9 to TRBJ2-5; D may be TRBD2 (6 bases). Trimming removed 5 bases at V and 4 bases at J, with 11 bases between. Germline V gene sequence: CDR1 SEHNR, CDR2 FQNEAQ (reference sequence). The CDR3 spans 13 residues. CDR3 residues: CASSTMGGETQYF. The CDR3 region has the DNA TGTGCCAGCAGCACCATGGGGGGAGAGACCCAGTACTTC.

This chain connects TRBV20-1 to TRBJ2-1; 9 nucleotides agree with TRBD1. The germline CDR1 and CDR2 sequences are DFQATT and SNEGSKA (reference sequence). J gave up 12 bases and V 5 bases, and 5 bases lay outside the gene matches. The CDR3 has 11 amino acids. DNA for the CDR3: TGCAGTGCTCTCGACAGGGGGAGGCAGTTCTTC. Translation: CSALDRGRQFF.

This clone came up a few times. The chain carries TRBV28 and TRBJ1-4, with D perhaps matching TRBD1 (5 bases). CDR3 length: 15 amino acids. The ends were cut back, 5 bases at V and 4 bases at J, with 14 bases in the middle. Germline assignment: CDR1 MDHEN and CDR2 SYDVKM. CDR3 nucleotides: TGTGCCAGCAGTACACGACAGCTCCATAATGAAAAACTGTTTTTT. It codes for CASSTRQLHNEKLFF.

This chain links TRBV7-2 with TRBJ1-2; weak D call: TRBD1 (5 bases). V lost 1 base and J 6 bases, leaving 9 bases between the germline ends. Germline CDR1 and CDR2: SGHTA and FQGNSA. There are 13 residues in the CDR3. CDR3 sequence (DNA): TGTGCCAGCAGCTTAGTAGGAGGGGATGGCTACACCTTC. Its protein product is CASSLVGGDGYTF.

V gene TRBV19 combines with J gene TRBJ2-1, with a tentative D call TRBD2 (6 bases). Between the trimmed V and J ends, which lost 4 bases and 5 bases, there was a span of 18 bases. The CDR3 is 16 residues long. The germline V gene has CDR1 LNHDA and CDR2 SQIVND (reference sequence). The CDR3, as DNA: TGTGCCAGTAGTAGTAGGTGGGCTAGCGCAAACAATGAGCAGTTCTTC. This gives the protein CASSSRWASANNEQFF.

This clone was recorded at least ten times. Other DNA sequences of this sample code for an identical CDR3. The chain carries TRBV11-2 and TRBJ2-5; 8 bases are a match to TRBD2. V dropped 5 bases and J dropped 4; count of bases not matched to a gene: 3. The CDR3 spans 13 residues. The germline V gene has CDR1 SGHAT and CDR2 FQNNGV. CDR3 nucleotide sequence: TGTGCCAGCAGCCTCGGGACTAGAGAGACCCAGTACTTC. Its protein product is CASSLGTRETQYF. Filled out from reference TRBV11-2 and TRBJ2-5, the complete variable domain reads EAGVAQSPRYKIIEKRQSVAFWCNPISGHATLYWYQQILGQGPKLLIQFQNNGVVDDSQLPKDRFSAERLKGVDSTLKIQPAKLEDSAVYLCASSLGTRETQYFGPGTRLLVL.

The rearrangement links TRBV5-5 to TRBJ2-7, with D perhaps TRBD1 (6 bases). Germline-derived CDR1 and CDR2 are SGHKS and YYEKEE (reference sequence). V was clipped by 6 bases and J by 3 bases, with 22 bases between them. The CDR3 sequence is 16 residues long. CDR3 coding DNA: TGTGCCAGCACCCTGGCGTGGGCATCAGGGGACTACGAGCAGTACTTC. It is translated as CASTLAWASGDYEQYF.

The rearrangement links TRBV12-5 to TRBJ2-2; D gene unclear. The CDR3 has 15 amino acids. CDR1 and CDR2 (germline): LGHNT, FRNRAP. Trimming removed 2 bases at V and 3 bases at J, with 10 bases between. The CDR3 sequence is CASGLTQYYTGELFF. CDR3 coding DNA: TGTGCTAGTGGTTTGACACAGTATTACACCGGGGAGCTGTTTTTT.

In this sample, this clone turned up once. V gene TRBV19 combines with J gene TRBJ1-3; tentative D call: TRBD1 (5 bases). V was pared by 5 bases and J by 2 bases, with 13 bases between. Germline CDR1 reads LNHDA; CDR2 reads SQIVND (reference sequence). The CDR3 length is 15 residues. The CDR3 spells CASSLQGIPGNTIYF. The CDR3 DNA sequence: TGTGCCAGTAGTCTCCAGGGTATACCTGGAAACACCATATATTTT.

The V call is TRBV5-1, the J call TRBJ2-4; 12 positions match TRBD2. With V trimmed by 4 bases and J by 0 bases, 14 bases remained unmatched. The CDR3 has 20 amino acids. Germline CDR1 SGHRS, CDR2 YFSETQ. The CDR3 loop reads CASSQRLAGERRLAKNIQYF. The CDR3 DNA is TGCGCCAGCAGCCAACGACTAGCGGGAGAGAGGAGGCTAGCCAAAAACATTCAGTACTTC.

Note on this clone: Other DNA sequences in this specimen translate into the identical CDR3. This CDR3 is CASSEDSQETQYF. CDR3 nucleotides: TGTGCCAGCAGCGAGGACAGCCAAGAGACCCAGTACTTC. The J gene is TRBJ2-5, the V gene TRBV2; tentative D call: TRBD1 (6 bases). The CDR3 contains 13 residues. Trimming removed 6 bases at V and 1 base at J, with 9 bases between. Germline-derived CDR1 and CDR2 are SNHLY and FYNNEI.

The chain recombines TRBV7-8 with TRBJ2-1; D uncertain. V lost 5 bases, J lost 10 bases, and 12 bases lay in between. Germline CDR1 SGHVS, CDR2 FQNEAQ. This CDR3 has 12 amino acids. This CDR3 is CASSQATMEQFF. The CDR3 DNA reads as TGTGCCAGCAGCCAAGCCACTATGGAGCAGTTCTTC.

The chain joins TRBV5-1 to TRBJ2-3, with 8 bases identical to TRBD1. Germline lookup yields CDR1 SGHRS and CDR2 YFSETQ. V shed 4 bases, J shed 4 bases, and the junction held 5 bases outside the gene matches. The CDR3 is 14 residues long. The CDR3 region has the DNA TGCGCCAGCAGCCCGGACAGGGTGGCAGATACGCAGTATTTT. Protein product: CASSPDRVADTQYF.

The V gene is TRBV7-3, the J gene TRBJ2-3, with 9 bases that match TRBD1. The V gene's germline CDR1 is SGHTA and CDR2 FQGTGA. The CDR3 runs 14 residues. V lost 4 bases and J lost 5; bases outside the gene matches: 4. CDR3: CASSSRTGEDTQYF. The CDR3 nucleotides are TGTGCCAGCAGCTCGAGGACAGGGGAAGATACGCAGTATTTT.

The V call is TRBV24-1, the J call TRBJ1-2; possibly TRBD1 for D (5 bases). CDR1 is KGHDR, CDR2 SFDVKD, per germline. V lost 6 bases to trimming and J lost 6 bases, with 16 bases between them. This CDR3 spans 14 amino acids. The CDR3 here is CATSQSGGVDGYTF. Written as DNA, the CDR3 is TGTGCCACCAGTCAATCGGGGGGTGTGGATGGCTACACCTTC.

The chain joins TRBV6-5 to TRBJ1-4, with 7 bases matching TRBD1. CDR1 is MNHEY and CDR2 is SVGAGI in the germline V gene. With 11 bases clipped from V and 3 bases from J, the junction kept 12 bases outside the gene matches. The CDR3 contains 15 residues. The CDR3 bases are TGTGCCGCAGCCCGAGGGACAGCACCTAATGAAAAACTGTTTTTT. Translated, it gives CAAARGTAPNEKLFF.

The chain couples TRBV21-1 to TRBJ1-5; the table calls TRBD1, which could not be checked here. TRBV21-1 represents a pseudogene. This CDR3 spans 11 amino acids. The chain's CDR3 is CPEGGNQPQHF. The CDR3, as DNA: TGCCCAGAGGGGGGCAATCAGCCCCAGCATTTT.

The chain links TRBV28 to TRBJ2-3, with D uncertain. This CDR3 has 15 residues. With 0 bases removed from V and 3 bases from J, the gap between germline ends came to 10 bases. Per germline, CDR1 MDHEN and CDR2 SYDVKM. The CDR3 coding sequence is TGTGCCAGCAGTTTATGGGTCGACTCAACAGATACGCAGTATTTT. It encodes CASSLWVDSTDTQYF.

V usage is TRBV3-1 (or the pseudogene TRBV3-2) and J usage is TRBJ1-2, with 9 bases that match TRBD1. This CDR3 region has 14 residues. In germline, CDR1 is LGHDT, CDR2 YNNKEL (reference sequence). The ends lost 3 bases at V and 7 bases at J; junction bases unmatched: 6. The CDR3 DNA is TGTGCCAGCAGCCACGACGGGACAGGGACTGGCTACACCTTC. Its protein product is CASSHDGTGTGYTF.

V and J are TRBV24-1 and TRBJ2-4; a weak D match, TRBD1 (6 bases). The V and J ends lost 0 bases and 1 base respectively, with 18 bases between them. CDR1 KGHDR and CDR2 SFDVKD come from the germline V gene. The CDR3 is 19 residues long. The chain's CDR3 is CATSDLRDTSRRAKNIQYF. The CDR3 DNA follows: TGTGCCACCAGTGATTTGAGGGACACGTCGAGGAGGGCCAAAAACATTCAGTACTTC.